This TCR beta chain originates from a study of T cells in Graves' hyperthyroidism and ophthalmopathy. Findings of the study overall: Ophthalmopathy and stable hyperthyroidism were separated by a 13 V-J model.

This clonotype appeared a few times. Its specificity is unknown. Researchers amplified the TCR beta CDR3 regions from RNA transcripts. First-round RT-PCR of the TCR CDR3 relied on the HTBI primer set. TCRdb processed the multiplex PCR reads anew with MiXCR; each CDR3 protein has one entry. The data show some 550,000 distinct CDR3 sequences, around 21% seen once. CDR1 and CDR2 (germline): SGHVS, FNYEAQ. The length of the CDR3 is 17 residues. V shed 5 bases and J 4 bases; nucleotides not matched to a gene: 12. The hyperthyroidism was newly diagnosed and had lasted under 2 months; the patients were aged 18 to 65.

The TCR comes from a man younger than 35 with Graves' hyperthyroidism. The rearrangement joins TRBV7-6 to TRBJ2-2; 8 nucleotides agree with TRBD2. The sample was blood. CDR3 protein: CASSLPPGGLRTGELFF. The CDR3 nucleotides are TGTGCCAGCAGCCTCCCCCCGGGGGGGCTCCGCACCGGGGAGCTGTTTTTT.